Given below is one TCR beta chain in context. This specimen belongs to a study of blood T cell repertoires in COVID-19. Across the whole study: Specimens from acute and convalescent COVID-19 originated in the United States, Italy and Spain. In each case, the material was cDNA or gDNA derived from T cells, B-cell-depleted T cells, or PBMCs.

Germline V gene lookup returns CDR1 LNHDA and CDR2 SQIVND (reference sequence). V was clipped by 4 bases and J by 4 bases, with 11 bases between them. The CDR3 extends over 14 amino acids. In the original workflow: For nucleated cells, counts were estimated from reference gene primer amplification. The table came from immunoSEQ multiplex PCR; TCRdb's copy has only in-frame clones and leaves some out. Clone size and the V and J calls come from that table; the DNA yielded D and trimming. The table shows about 200,000 clones, with over 70% occurring only once. The chain uses TRBV19 and TRBJ1-5, with a weak D call TRBD1 (5 bases). The clonotype was recovered from a woman in her 70s with acute or convalescent COVID-19. Sequencing was carried out using peripheral blood. The CDR3 nucleotides are TGTGCCAGTAGTACCCGACAGCTGAATCAGCCCCAGCATTTT. The encoded protein is CASSTRQLNQPQHF.